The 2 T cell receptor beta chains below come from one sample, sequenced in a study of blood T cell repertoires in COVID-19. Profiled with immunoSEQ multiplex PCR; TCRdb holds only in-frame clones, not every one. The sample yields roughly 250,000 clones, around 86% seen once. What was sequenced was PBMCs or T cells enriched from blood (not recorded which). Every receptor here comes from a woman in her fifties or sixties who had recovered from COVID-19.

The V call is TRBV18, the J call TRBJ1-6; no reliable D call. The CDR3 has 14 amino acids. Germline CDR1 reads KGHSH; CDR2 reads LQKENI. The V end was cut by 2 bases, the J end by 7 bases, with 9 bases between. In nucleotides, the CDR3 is TGTGCCAGCTCACCAGCCGGGAGCAATTCACCCCTCCACTTT. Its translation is CASSPAGSNSPLHF.

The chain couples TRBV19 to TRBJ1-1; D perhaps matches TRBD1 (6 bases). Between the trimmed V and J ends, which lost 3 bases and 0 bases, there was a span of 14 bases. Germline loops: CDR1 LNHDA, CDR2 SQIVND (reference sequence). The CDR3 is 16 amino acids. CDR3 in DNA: TGTGCCAGTAGTATCACAGGGCTTTTTATGAACACTGAAGCTTTCTTT. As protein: CASSITGLFMNTEAFF.